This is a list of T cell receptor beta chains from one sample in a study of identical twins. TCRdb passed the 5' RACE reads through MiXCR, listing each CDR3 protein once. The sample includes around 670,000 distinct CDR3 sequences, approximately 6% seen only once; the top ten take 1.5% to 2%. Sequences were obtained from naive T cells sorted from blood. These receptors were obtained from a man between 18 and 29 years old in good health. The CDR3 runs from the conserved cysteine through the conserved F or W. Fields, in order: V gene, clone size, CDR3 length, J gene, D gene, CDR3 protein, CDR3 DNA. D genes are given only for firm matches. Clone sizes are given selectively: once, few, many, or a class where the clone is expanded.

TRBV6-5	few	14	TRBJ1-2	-	CASSYTQMNYGYTF	TGTGCCAGCAGTTACACTCAGATGAACTATGGCTACACCTTC
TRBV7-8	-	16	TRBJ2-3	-	CASSHNAGQKSATQYF	TGTGCCAGCAGCCATAACGCGGGACAGAAAAGCGCCACGCAGTATTTT
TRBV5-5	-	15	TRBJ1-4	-	CASSPRGDINEKLFF	TGTGCCAGCAGCCCTCGCGGGGATATTAATGAAAAACTGTTTTTT
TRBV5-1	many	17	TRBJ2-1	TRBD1	CASSLEGTGRWYNEQFF	TGCGCCAGCAGCTTGGAAGGGACAGGGAGGTGGTACAATGAGCAGTTCTTC
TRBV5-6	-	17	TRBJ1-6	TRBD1	CASSTDRGGPLRSPLHF	TGTGCCAGCAGCACGGACAGGGGAGGCCCTTTGAGATCACCCCTCCACTTT
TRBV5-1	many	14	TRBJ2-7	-	CASSLDGQSYEQYF	TGCGCCAGCAGCTTGGACGGACAGTCCTACGAGCAGTACTTC
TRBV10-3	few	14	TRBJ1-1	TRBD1	CAISEGQGYTEAFF	TGTGCCATCAGTGAGGGACAGGGCTACACTGAAGCTTTCTTT
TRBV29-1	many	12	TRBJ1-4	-	CSAKRGGEKLFF	TGCAGCGCCAAAAGGGGCGGGGAAAAACTGTTTTTT
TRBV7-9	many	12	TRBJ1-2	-	CASRERHYGYTF	TGTGCCAGCAGGGAGAGGCACTATGGCTACACCTTC
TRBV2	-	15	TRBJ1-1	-	CASSFSGTAGTEAFF	TGTGCCAGCAGTTTTTCCGGGACGGCGGGCACTGAAGCTTTCTTT
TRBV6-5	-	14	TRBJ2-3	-	CASSYSDPPYTQYF	TGTGCCAGCAGTTACTCCGACCCTCCCTATACGCAGTATTTT
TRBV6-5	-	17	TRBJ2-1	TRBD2	CASSYQGTSGNYNEQFF	TGTGCCAGCAGTTATCAAGGGACTAGCGGGAATTACAATGAGCAGTTCTTC
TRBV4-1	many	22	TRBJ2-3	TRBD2	CASSQDHRASGIIGTSTDTQYF	TGCGCCAGCAGCCAAGATCACCGGGCTAGCGGGATCATTGGGACGAGCACAGATACGCAGTATTTT
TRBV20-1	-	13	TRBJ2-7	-	CSAPRGASYEQYF	TGCAGTGCCCCCCGTGGGGCGTCCTACGAGCAGTACTTC
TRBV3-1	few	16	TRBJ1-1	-	CASSQEGGQINTEAFF	TGTGCCAGCAGCCAAGAGGGCGGGCAGATAAACACTGAAGCTTTCTTT
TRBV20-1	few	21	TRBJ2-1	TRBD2	CSATTGGASRNSGRAVFMQFF	TGCAGTGCTACCACGGGAGGCGCGTCCAGAAATAGCGGGAGGGCCGTTTTTATGCAGTTCTTC
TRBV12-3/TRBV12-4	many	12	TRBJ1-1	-	CASSLWQAEAFF	TGTGCCAGCAGTTTATGGCAGGCTGAAGCTTTCTTT
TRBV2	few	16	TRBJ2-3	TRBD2	CASSERSGRATDTQYF	TGTGCCAGCAGTGAACGAAGCGGGAGGGCCACAGATACGCAGTATTTT
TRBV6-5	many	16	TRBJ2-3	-	CASSYSTFPSTDTQYF	TGTGCCAGCAGTTACTCGACGTTTCCTAGCACAGATACGCAGTATTTT
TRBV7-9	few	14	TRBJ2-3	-	CASSYMSGVDTQYF	TGTGCCAGCAGCTACATGTCCGGGGTGGATACGCAGTATTTT
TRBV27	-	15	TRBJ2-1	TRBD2	CASSTPSGGYNEQFF	TGTGCCAGCAGTACCCCTAGCGGGGGCTACAATGAGCAGTTCTTC
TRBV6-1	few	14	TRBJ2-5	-	CASSPQAYQETQYF	TGTGCCAGCAGTCCACAGGCCTATCAAGAGACCCAGTACTTC
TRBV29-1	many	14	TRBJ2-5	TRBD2	CSVDGAGGLETQYF	TGCAGCGTTGACGGAGCGGGAGGGCTGGAGACCCAGTACTTC
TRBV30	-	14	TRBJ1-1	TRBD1	CAWSPDRGYTEAFF	TGTGCCTGGAGTCCAGACAGGGGGTACACTGAAGCTTTCTTT
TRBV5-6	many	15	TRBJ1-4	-	CASSLFLRREEKLFF	TGTGCCAGCAGCCTGTTTCTCCGCAGGGAAGAAAAACTGTTTTTT
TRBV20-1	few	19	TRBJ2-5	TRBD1	CSARDPTGGVYNRFETQYF	TGCAGTGCTAGAGATCCGACAGGGGGGGTATACAACCGTTTCGAGACCCAGTACTTC
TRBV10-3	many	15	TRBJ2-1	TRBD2	CAISGTSGFYNEQFF	TGTGCCATCAGTGGGACTAGCGGATTCTACAATGAGCAGTTCTTC
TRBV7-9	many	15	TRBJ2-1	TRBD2	CASSSIAGVANEQFF	TGTGCCAGCAGCTCCATAGCGGGAGTAGCCAATGAGCAGTTCTTC
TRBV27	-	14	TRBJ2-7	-	CASSTGMGFYEQYF	TGTGCCAGCAGTACCGGGATGGGGTTTTACGAGCAGTACTTC
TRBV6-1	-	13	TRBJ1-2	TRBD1	CAGQGSKNYGYTF	TGTGCCGGACAGGGGTCGAAGAACTATGGCTACACCTTC
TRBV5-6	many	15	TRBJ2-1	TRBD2	CASSLAASGSYEQFF	TGTGCCAGCAGCTTGGCGGCTAGCGGGAGTTATGAGCAGTTCTTC
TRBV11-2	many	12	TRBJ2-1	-	CASSLDREEQFF	TGTGCCAGCAGCTTAGATCGGGAGGAGCAGTTCTTC
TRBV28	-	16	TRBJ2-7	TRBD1	CASFVGTGAPLAEQYF	TGTGCCAGCTTCGTCGGGACAGGGGCTCCCCTAGCTGAGCAGTACTTC
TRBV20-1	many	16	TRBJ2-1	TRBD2	CSATDEAGVAYNEQFF	TGCAGTGCTACCGACGAGGCGGGAGTTGCCTACAATGAGCAGTTCTTC
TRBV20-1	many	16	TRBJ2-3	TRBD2	CSARDGGGSPSDTQYF	TGCAGTGCTAGAGATGGCGGCGGGAGCCCCTCAGATACGCAGTATTTT
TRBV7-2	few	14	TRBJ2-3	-	CASRLGITGDTQYF	TGTGCCAGCAGATTAGGCATAACCGGAGATACGCAGTATTTT
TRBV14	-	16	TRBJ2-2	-	CASSQVPRFGTGELFF	TGTGCCAGCAGCCAAGTACCACGATTCGGCACCGGGGAGCTGTTTTTT
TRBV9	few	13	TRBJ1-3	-	CASSPGGGNTIYF	TGTGCCAGCAGCCCCGGAGGGGGAAACACCATATATTTT
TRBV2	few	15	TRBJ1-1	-	CASRVGQFMNTEAFF	TGTGCCAGCAGGGTAGGACAGTTTATGAACACTGAAGCTTTCTTT
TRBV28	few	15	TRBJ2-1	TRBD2	CASRGGARGHNEQFF	TGTGCCAGCAGGGGAGGGGCGCGGGGACACAATGAGCAGTTCTTC
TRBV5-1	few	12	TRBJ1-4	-	CASSRDGEKLFF	TGCGCCAGCAGCCGCGACGGGGAAAAACTGTTTTTT
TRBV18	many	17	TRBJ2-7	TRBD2	CASSFALGTGGPNEQYF	TGTGCCAGCTCATTCGCACTTGGTACGGGAGGGCCTAACGAGCAGTACTTC
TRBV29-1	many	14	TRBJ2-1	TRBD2	CSGNLAGAGNEQFF	TGCAGCGGAAACTTAGCGGGAGCTGGAAATGAGCAGTTCTTC
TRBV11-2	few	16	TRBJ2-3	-	CASSQGIGAPTDTQYF	TGTGCCAGCAGCCAAGGCATCGGAGCTCCCACAGATACGCAGTATTTT
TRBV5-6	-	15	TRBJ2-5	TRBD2	CASSLFQREKETQYF	TGTGCCAGCAGCTTGTTTCAGCGGGAGAAAGAGACCCAGTACTTC
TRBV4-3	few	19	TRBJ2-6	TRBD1	CASSLRRQGASSGANVLTF	TGCGCCAGCAGCCTAAGACGACAGGGGGCGAGCTCTGGGGCCAACGTCCTGACTTTC
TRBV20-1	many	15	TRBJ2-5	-	CSATRLAGIQETQYF	TGCAGTGCTACCCGTCTCGCTGGGATCCAAGAGACCCAGTACTTC
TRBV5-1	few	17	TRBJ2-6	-	CASSPRTDTSGANVLTF	TGCGCCAGCAGCCCCAGGACAGACACCTCTGGGGCCAACGTCCTGACTTTC
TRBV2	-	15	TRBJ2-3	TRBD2	CASSRLAGVGDTQYF	TGTGCCAGCAGTAGACTAGCGGGAGTTGGGGATACGCAGTATTTT
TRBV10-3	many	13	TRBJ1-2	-	CAISEVEYYGYTF	TGTGCCATCAGTGAAGTCGAATACTATGGCTACACCTTC